This T cell receptor beta chain was documented in a study of OX40 agonist ivuxolimab in advanced cancers. Study-level findings and limits: CD4+ T cells averaged fewer expanded clones than CD8+ T cells. Expanded peripheral T cell antigen specificity was not determined. At 0.1 to 3.0 mg/kg, clonal expansion of CD4+ and CD8+ blood T cells had occurred by week 6.

Assay: immunoSEQ multiplex PCR; the TCRdb copy retains only in-frame clones and omits some. The profile shows tens of thousands of clones, 80% to 95% of them singletons. With 4 bases clipped from V and 7 bases from J, the junction kept 8 bases outside the gene matches. The germline V gene encodes CDR1 PRHDT and CDR2 FYEKMQ (reference sequence). This CDR3 comprises 15 residues. Blood samples were obtained at baseline, cycle 4 day 1, and cycle 7 day 1. As regards this clone: Its antigen is still unknown.

This specimen consisted of CD4+ or CD8+ T cells sorted from blood, obtained in a trial of the OX40 agonist ivuxolimab. The source of this sequence is an adult with an advanced solid tumor such as melanoma, head and neck, liver or kidney cancer. The rearrangement joins TRBV13 to TRBJ2-2; 8 bases are a match to TRBD2. CDR3 in amino acids: CASSSRGLGIGELFF. As DNA, the CDR3 is TGTGCCAGCAGCTCGAGGGGACTAGGAATCGGGGAGCTGTTTTTT.